Many counts were recorded for the clone carrying this TCR beta chain. Its target is unknown. The sample belongs to a study of early T cells in non-severe SARS-CoV-2 infection. Study-level information: It was bulk RNA from unsorted whole blood that was sequenced, and the chains were unpaired.

Study-wide results and caveats: Anti-spike CD8 responses were favored in VDJdb matching, and private and CD4 specificities were missed.

Trimming stripped 2 bases from V and 7 bases from J, with 9 bases between. The CDR3 runs to 12 residues. Attached unique molecular identifiers marked individual cDNA molecules. TCRdb re-called the 5' RACE reads through MiXCR, storing one row per CDR3 protein. The sample yields approximately 52,000 distinct CDR3 sequences, over 7.5% seen once. The chain couples TRBV12-3 or TRBV12-4 to TRBJ2-7; D is unclear. This clonotype was sampled from an adult who was a healthcare worker with PCR-confirmed SARS-CoV-2 infection or an uninfected control (not recorded which). The specimen was whole blood. CDR3 sequence reads: CASSLTGREQYF. The CDR3 region has the DNA TGTGCCAGCAGTTTAACCGGTCGGGAGCAGTACTTC.